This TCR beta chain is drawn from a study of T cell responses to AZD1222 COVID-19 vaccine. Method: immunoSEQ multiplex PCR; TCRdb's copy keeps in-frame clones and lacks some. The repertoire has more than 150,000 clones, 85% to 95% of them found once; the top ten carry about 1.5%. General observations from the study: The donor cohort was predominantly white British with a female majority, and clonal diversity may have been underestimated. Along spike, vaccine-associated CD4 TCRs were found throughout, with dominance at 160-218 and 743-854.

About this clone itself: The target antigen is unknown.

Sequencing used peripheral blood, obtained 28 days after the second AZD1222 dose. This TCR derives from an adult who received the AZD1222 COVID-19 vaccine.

The CDR3 loop is CASSSTSGTYNEQFF. CDR3 nucleotides: TGCGCCAGCAGCTCCACTAGCGGCACTTACAATGAGCAGTTCTTC. The chain is built from TRBV5-1 and TRBJ2-1, with TRBD2 matching 8 bases. Per the germline V gene, CDR1 is SGHRS and CDR2 is YFSETQ. V lost 3 bases, J lost 4 bases, and 6 bases stayed unmatched. CDR3 length equals 15 residues.